This T cell receptor beta chain was identified during a study of circulating tumor DNA in untreated peripheral T-cell lymphoma. Repertoires were generated with immunoSEQ multiplex PCR, while TCRdb's copy carries only in-frame clones and drops some. The sample contains some 10,000 clones, under 80% of which appear only once. On this clone: A junction end diverges from the germline sequence, so it may reflect a read error.

The germline gives CDR1 SGHVS, CDR2 FNYEAQ. The CDR3 covers 15 residues. Sequenced material: tumor tissue. The receptor comes from a human donor with peripheral T-cell lymphoma. V is TRBV7-6 and J is TRBJ1-1; TRBD1 matches at 9 bases. Here the CDR3 reads CASSFRRTGESEAFF. The CDR3 bases are TGTGCTAGCAGCTTTCGCCGGACAGGGGAATCTGAAGCTTTCTTT.